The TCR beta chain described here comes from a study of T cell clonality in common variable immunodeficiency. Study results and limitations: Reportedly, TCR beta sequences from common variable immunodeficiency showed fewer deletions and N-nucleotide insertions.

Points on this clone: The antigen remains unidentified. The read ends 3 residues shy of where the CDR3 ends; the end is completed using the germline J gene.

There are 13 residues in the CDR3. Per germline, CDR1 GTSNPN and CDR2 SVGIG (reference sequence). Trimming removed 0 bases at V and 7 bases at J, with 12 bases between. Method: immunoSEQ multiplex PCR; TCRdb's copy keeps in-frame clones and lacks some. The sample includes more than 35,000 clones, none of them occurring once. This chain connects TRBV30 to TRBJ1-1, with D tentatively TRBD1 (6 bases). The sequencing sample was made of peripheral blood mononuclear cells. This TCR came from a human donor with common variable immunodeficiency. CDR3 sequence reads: CAWSVRGAGEAFF. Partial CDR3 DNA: TGTGCCTGGAGTGTACGGGGGGCTGGTGAA.